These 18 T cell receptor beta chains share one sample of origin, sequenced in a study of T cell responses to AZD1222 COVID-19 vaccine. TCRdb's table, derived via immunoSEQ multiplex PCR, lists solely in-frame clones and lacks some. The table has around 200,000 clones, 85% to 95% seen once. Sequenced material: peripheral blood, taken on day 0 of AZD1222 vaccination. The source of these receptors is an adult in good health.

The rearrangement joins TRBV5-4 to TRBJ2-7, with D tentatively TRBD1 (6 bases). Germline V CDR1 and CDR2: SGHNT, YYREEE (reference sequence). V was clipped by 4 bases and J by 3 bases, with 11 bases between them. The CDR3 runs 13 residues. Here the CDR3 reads CASSPGTNYEQYF. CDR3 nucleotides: TGTGCCAGCAGCCCCGGGACAAACTACGAGCAGTACTTC.

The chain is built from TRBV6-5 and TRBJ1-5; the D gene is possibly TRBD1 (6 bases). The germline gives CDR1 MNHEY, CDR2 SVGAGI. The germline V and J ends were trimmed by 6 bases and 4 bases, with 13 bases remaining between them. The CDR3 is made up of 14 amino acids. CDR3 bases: TGTGCCAGCAGCAAGACAGGATCTAATCAGCCCCAGCATTTT. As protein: CASSKTGSNQPQHF.

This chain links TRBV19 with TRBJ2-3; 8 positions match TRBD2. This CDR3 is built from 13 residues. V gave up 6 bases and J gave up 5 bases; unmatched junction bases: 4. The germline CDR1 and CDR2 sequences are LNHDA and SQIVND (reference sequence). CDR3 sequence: CASSGGAGDTQYF. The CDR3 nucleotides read TGTGCCAGTAGCGGGGGGGCGGGAGATACGCAGTATTTT.

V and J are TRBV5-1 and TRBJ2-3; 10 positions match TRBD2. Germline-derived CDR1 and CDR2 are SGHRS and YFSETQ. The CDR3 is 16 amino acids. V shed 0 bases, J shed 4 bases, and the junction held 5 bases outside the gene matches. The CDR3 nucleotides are TGCGCCAGCAGCTTGGGGGCTAGCGGGGGTCCAGATACGCAGTATTTT. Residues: CASSLGASGGPDTQYF.

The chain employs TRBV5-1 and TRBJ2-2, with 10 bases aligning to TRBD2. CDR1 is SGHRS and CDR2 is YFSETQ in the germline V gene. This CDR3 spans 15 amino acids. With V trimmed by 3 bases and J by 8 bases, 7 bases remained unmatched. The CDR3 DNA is TGCGCCAGCAGCTCCGGGACTAGCGTTTTGGGGGAGCTGTTTTTT. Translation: CASSSGTSVLGELFF.

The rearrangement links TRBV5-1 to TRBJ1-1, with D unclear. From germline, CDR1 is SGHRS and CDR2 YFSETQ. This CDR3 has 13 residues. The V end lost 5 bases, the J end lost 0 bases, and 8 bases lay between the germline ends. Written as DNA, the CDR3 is TGCGCCAGCAGAGTAGGGCTGAACACTGAAGCTTTCTTT. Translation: CASRVGLNTEAFF. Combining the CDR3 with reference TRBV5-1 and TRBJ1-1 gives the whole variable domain KAGVTQTPRYLIKTRGQQVTLSCSPISGHRSVSWYQQTPGQGLQFLFEYFSETQRNKGNFPGRFSGRQFSNSRSEMNVSTLELGDSALYLCASRVGLNTEAFFGQGTRLTVV.

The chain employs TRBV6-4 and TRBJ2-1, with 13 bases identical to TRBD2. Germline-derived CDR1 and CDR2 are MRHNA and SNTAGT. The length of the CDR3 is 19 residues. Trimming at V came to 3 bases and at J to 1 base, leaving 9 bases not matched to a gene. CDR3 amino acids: CASSEFRTSGRGSYNEQFF. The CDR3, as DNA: TGTGCCAGCAGTGAATTTCGGACTAGCGGGAGAGGGTCCTACAATGAGCAGTTCTTC.

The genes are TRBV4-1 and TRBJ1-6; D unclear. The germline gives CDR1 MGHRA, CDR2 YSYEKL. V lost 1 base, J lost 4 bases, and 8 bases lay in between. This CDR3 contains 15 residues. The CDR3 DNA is TGCGCCAGCAGCCAAGTAAGAGAGTATAATTCACCCCTCCACTTT. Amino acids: CASSQVREYNSPLHF.

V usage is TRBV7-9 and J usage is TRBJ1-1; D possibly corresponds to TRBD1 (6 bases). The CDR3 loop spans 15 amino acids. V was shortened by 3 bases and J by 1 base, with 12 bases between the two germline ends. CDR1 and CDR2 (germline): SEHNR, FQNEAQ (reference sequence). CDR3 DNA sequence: TGTGCCAGCAGCTTTTCGATGGGGGCGAACACTGAAGCTTTCTTT. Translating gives CASSFSMGANTEAFF.

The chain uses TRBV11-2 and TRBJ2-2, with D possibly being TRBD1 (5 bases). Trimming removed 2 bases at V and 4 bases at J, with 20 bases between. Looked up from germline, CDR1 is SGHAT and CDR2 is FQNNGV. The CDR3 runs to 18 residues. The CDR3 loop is CASSLRGNLGQATGELFF. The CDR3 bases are TGTGCCAGCAGCTTAAGGGGAAATTTAGGACAAGCCACCGGGGAGCTGTTTTTT.

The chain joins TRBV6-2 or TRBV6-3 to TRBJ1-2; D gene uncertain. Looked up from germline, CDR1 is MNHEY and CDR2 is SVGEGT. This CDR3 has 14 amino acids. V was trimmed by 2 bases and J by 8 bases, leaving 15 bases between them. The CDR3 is CASSYPSIWMGYTF. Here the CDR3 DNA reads TGTGCCAGCAGTTACCCCTCAATATGGATGGGCTACACCTTC.

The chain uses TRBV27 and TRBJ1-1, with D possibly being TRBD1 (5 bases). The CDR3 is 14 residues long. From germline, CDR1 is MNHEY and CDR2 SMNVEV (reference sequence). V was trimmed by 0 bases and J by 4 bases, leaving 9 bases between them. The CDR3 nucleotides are TGTGCCAGCAGTTTATCACCCGGGGGCACTGAAGCTTTCTTT. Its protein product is CASSLSPGGTEAFF.

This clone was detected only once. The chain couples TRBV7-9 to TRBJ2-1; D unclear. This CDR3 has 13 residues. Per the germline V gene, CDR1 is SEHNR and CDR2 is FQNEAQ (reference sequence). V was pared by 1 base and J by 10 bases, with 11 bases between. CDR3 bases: TGTGCCAGCAGCTTAGAGTCCTACGGCGAGCAGTTCTTC. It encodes CASSLESYGEQFF.

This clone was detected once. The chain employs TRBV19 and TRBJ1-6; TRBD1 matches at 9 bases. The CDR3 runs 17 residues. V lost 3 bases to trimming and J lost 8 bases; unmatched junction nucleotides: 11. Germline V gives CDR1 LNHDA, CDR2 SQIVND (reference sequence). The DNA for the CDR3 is TGTGCCAGTAGTATCCCGGGACAGGGCAGAGGGGATTCACCCCTCCACTTT. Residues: CASSIPGQGRGDSPLHF.

The CDR3 DNA reads TGTGCCAGCAGCTTCGGCGGGTGGAGCTCCTACAATGAGCAGTTCTTC. It specifies CASSFGGWSSYNEQFF. V is TRBV11-3 and J is TRBJ2-1, with a possible D match to TRBD2 (5 bases). CDR1 is SGHNT and CDR2 is YENEEA in the germline V gene. The CDR3 extends over 16 amino acids. Trimming removed 3 bases at V and 0 bases at J, with 12 bases between.

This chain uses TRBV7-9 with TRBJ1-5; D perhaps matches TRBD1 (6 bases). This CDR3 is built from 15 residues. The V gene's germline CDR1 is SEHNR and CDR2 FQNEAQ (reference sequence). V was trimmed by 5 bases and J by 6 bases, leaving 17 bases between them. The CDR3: CASSDTGSLSQPQHF. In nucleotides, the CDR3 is TGTGCCAGCAGCGATACAGGGAGCCTCAGTCAGCCCCAGCATTTT.

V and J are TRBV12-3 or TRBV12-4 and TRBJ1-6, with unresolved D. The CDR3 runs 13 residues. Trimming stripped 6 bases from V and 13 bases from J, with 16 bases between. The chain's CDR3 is CASSLGRSLPLHF. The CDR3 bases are TGTGCCAGCAGCCTGGGCCGTAGCTTGCCCCTCCACTTT.

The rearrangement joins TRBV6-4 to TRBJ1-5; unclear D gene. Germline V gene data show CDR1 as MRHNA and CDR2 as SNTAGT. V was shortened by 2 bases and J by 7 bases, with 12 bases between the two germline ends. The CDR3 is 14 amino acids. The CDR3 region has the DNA TGTGCCAGCAGTGACGTAAGGTTGTTACAGCCCCAGCATTTT. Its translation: CASSDVRLLQPQHF.